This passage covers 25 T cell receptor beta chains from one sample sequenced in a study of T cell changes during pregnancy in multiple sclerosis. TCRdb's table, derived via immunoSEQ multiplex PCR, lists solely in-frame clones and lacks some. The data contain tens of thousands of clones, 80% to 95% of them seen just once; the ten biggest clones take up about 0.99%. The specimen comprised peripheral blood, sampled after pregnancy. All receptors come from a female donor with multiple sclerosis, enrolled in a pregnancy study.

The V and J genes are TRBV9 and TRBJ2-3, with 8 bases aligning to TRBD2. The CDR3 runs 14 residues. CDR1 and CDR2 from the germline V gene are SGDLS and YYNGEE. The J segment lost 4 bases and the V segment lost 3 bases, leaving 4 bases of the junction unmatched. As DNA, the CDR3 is TGTGCCAGCAGCGCCGGGGGGGGTGCAGATACGCAGTATTTT. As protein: CASSAGGGADTQYF.

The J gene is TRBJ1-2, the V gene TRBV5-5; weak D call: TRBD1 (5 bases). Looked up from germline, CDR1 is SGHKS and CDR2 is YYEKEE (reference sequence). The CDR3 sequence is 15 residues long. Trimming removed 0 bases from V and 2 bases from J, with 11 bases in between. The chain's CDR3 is CASSLAGGGNYGYTF. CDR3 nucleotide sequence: TGTGCCAGCAGCTTGGCCGGGGGGGGGAACTATGGCTACACCTTC. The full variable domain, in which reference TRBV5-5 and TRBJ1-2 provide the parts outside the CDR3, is DAGVTQSPTHLIKTRGQQVTLRCSPISGHKSVSWYQQVLGQGPQFIFQYYEKEERGRGNFPDRFSARQFPNYSSELNVNALLLGDSALYLCASSLAGGGNYGYTFGSGTRLTVV.

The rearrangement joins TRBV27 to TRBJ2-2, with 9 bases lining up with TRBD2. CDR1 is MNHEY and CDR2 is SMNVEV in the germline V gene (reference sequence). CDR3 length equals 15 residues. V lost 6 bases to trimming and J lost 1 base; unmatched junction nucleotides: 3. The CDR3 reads CASSQLAGNTGELFF. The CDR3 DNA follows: TGTGCCAGCAGCCAACTAGCGGGGAACACCGGGGAGCTGTTTTTT.

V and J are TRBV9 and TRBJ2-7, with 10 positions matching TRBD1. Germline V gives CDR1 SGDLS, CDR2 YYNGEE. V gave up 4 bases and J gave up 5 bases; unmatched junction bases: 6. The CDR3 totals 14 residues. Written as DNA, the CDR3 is TGTGCCAGCAGCCCGGGACAGGGGTTCAACGAGCAGTACTTC. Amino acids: CASSPGQGFNEQYF.

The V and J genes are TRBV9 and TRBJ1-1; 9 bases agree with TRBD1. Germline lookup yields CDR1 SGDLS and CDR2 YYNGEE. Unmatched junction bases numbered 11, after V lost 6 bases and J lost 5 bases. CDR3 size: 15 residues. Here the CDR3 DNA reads TGTGCCAGCAACGGACAGGGGTTGGTGGAGACTGAAGCTTTCTTT. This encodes CASNGQGLVETEAFF.

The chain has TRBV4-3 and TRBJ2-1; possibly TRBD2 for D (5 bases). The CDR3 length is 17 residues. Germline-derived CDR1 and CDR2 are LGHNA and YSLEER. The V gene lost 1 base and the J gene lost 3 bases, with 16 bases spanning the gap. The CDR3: CASSQVGSRTLYNEQFF. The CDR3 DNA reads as TGCGCCAGCAGCCAAGTGGGGAGCCGCACCCTCTACAATGAGCAGTTCTTC.

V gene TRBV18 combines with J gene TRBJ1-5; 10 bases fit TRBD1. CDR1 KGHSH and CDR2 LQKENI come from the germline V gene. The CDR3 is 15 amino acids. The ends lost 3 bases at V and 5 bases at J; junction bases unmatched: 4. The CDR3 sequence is CASSPGDRGYQPQHF. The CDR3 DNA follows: TGTGCCAGCTCACCGGGGGACAGGGGTTATCAGCCCCAGCATTTT.

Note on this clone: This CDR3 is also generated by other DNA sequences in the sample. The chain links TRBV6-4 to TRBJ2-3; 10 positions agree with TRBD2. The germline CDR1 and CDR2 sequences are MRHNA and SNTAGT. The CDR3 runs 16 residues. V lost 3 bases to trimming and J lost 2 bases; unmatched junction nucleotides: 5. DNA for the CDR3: TGTGCCAGCAGTGAATCCAGCGGGGGGGCCACAGATACGCAGTATTTT. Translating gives CASSESSGGATDTQYF.

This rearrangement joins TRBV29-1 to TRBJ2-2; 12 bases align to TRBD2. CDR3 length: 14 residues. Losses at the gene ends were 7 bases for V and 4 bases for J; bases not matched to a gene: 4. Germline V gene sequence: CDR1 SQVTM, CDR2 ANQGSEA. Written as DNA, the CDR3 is TGCAGCGCTAGCGGGGGGGCCGGCACCGGGGAGCTGTTTTTT. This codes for CSASGGAGTGELFF.

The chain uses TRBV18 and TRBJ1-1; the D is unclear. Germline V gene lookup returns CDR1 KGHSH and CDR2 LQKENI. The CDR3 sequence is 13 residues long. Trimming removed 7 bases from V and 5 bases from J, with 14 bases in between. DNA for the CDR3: TGTGCCAGCTTATTCTCTCAGCGGACTGAAGCTTTCTTT. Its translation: CASLFSQRTEAFF.

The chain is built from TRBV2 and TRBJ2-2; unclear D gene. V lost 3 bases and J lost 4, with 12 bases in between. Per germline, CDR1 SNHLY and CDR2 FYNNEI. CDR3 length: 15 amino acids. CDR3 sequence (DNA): TGTGCCAGCAGTGATCTGGTCTACGGCACCGGGGAGCTGTTTTTT. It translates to CASSDLVYGTGELFF. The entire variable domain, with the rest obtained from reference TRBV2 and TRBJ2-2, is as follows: EPEVTQTPSHQVTQMGQEVILRCVPISNHLYFYWYRQILGQKVEFLVSFYNNEISEKSEIFDDQFSVERPDGSNFTLKIRSTKLEDSAMYFCASSDLVYGTGELFFGEGSRLTVL.

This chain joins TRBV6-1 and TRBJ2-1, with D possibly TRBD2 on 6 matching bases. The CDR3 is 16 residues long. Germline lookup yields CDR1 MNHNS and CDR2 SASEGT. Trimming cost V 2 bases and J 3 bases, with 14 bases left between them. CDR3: CASSEYGRDFYNEQFF. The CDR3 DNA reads TGTGCCAGCAGTGAATACGGAAGGGACTTCTACAATGAGCAGTTCTTC.

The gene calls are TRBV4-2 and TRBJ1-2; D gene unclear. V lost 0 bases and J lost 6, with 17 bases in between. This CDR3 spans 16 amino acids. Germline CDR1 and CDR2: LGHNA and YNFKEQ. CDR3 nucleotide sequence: TGTGCCAGCAGCCAAGATCTTTCGGCCGGGTTGGATGGCTACACCTTC. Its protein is CASSQDLSAGLDGYTF.

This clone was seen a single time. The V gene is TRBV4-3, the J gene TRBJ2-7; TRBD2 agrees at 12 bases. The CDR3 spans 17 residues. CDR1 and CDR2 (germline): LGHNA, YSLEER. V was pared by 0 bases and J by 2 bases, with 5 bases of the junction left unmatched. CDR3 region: CASSQERTSGVPYEQYF. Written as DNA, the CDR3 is TGCGCCAGCAGCCAAGAGAGGACTAGCGGGGTCCCCTACGAGCAGTACTTC.

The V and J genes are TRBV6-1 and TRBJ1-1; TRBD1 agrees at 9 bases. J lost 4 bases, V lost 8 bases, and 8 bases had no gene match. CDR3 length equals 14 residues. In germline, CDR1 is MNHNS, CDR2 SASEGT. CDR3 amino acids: CASRQGQGGTEAFF. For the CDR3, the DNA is TGTGCCAGCCGGCAGGGACAGGGAGGCACTGAAGCTTTCTTT.

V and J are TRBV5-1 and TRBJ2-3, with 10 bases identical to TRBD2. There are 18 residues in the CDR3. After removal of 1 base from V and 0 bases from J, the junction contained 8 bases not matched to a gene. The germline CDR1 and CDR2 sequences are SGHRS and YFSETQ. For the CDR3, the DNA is TGCGCCAGCAGCTTGCTAGGTACTAGCGGGGCTAGCACAGATACGCAGTATTTT. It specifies CASSLLGTSGASTDTQYF.

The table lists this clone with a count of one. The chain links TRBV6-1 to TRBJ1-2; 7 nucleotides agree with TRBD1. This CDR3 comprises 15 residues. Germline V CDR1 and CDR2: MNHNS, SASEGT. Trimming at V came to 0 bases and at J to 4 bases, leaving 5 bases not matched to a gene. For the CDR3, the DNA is TGTGCCAGCAGTGAAGCTTGGGGACAGTCCTATGGCTACACCTTC. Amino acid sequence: CASSEAWGQSYGYTF.

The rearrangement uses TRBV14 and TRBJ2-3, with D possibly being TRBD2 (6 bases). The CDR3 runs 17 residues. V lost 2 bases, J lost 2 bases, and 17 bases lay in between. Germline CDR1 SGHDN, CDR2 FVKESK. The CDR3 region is CASSQPLIRGYTDTQYF. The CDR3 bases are TGTGCCAGCAGCCAACCCTTAATTCGGGGGTACACAGATACGCAGTATTTT.

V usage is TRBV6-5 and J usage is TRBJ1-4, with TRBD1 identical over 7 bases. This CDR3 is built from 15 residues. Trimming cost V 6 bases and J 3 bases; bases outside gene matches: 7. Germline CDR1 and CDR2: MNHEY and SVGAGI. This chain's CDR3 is CASSLTGSANEKLFF. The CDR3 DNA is TGTGCCAGCAGCCTGACAGGGTCGGCTAATGAAAAACTGTTTTTT.

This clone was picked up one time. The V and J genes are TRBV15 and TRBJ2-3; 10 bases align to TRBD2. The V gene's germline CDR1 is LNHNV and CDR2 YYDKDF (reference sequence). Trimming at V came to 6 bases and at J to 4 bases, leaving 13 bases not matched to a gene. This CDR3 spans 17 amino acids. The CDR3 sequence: CATSTSGLAGESDTQYF. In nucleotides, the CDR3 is TGTGCCACCAGTACTAGCGGGCTAGCGGGGGAATCAGATACGCAGTATTTT. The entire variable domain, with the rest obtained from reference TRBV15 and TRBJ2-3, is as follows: DAMVIQNPRYQVTQFGKPVTLSCSQTLNHNVMYWYQQKSSQAPKLLFHYYDKDFNNEADTPDNFQSRRPNTSFCFLDIRSPGLGDTAMYLCATSTSGLAGESDTQYFGPGTRLTVL.

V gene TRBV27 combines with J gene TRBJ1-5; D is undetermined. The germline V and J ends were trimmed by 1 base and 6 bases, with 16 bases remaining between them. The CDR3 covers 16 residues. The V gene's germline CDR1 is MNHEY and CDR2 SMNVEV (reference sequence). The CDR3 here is CASSLFPGVGSQPQHF. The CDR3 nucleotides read TGTGCCAGCAGTTTATTCCCCGGGGTAGGGAGTCAGCCCCAGCATTTT.

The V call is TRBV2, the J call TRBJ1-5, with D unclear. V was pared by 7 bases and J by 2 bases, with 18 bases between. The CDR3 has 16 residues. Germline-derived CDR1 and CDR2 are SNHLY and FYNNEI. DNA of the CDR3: TGTGCCAGCAAAGAGGAATTATTGGATGGCAATCAGCCCCAGCATTTT. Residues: CASKEELLDGNQPQHF.

The CDR3 coding sequence is TGTGCCAGCAGCTTAGAGGCGGGGGGGGCCTACGAGCAGTACTTC. Amino acid sequence: CASSLEAGGAYEQYF. The chain has TRBV7-2 and TRBJ2-7, with 9 bases aligning to TRBD2. This CDR3 region has 15 residues. Germline CDR1 SGHTA, CDR2 FQGNSA. V gave up 1 base and J gave up 2 bases; unmatched junction bases: 3.

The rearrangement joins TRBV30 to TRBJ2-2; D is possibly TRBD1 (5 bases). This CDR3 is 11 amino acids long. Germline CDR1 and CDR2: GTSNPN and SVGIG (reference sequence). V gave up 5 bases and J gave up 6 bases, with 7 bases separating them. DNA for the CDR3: TGTGCCTGGGCAGGGTCCGGGGAGCTGTTTTTT. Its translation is CAWAGSGELFF.

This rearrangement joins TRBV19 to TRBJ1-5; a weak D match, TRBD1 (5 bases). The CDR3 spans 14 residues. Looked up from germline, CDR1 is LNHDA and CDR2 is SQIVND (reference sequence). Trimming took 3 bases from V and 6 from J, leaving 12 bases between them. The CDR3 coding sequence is TGTGCCAGTAGTATTGAACTTCAGGGTCAGCCCCAGCATTTT. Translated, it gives CASSIELQGQPQHF.